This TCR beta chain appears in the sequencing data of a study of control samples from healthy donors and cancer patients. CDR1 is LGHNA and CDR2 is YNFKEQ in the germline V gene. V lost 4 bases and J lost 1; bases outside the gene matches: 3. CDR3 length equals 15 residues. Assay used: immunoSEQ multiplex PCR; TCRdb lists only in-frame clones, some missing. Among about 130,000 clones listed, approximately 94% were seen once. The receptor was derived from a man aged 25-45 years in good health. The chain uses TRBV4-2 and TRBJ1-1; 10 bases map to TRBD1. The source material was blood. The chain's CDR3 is CASSPGDRGNTEAFF. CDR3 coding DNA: TGTGCCAGCAGCCCCGGGGACAGGGGGAACACTGAAGCTTTCTTT.